The entry below describes one TCR beta chain. What it binds is not known. The data were obtained in a study of T-cell memory formation after mild COVID-19. CDR3 length equals 12 residues. V was trimmed by 5 bases and J by 4 bases, leaving 9 bases between them. The germline CDR1 and CDR2 sequences are SGHAT and FQNNGV. Study-wide results and caveats: The main location of contracting CD4+ clones was CM and EM, and that of contracting CD8+ clones was EMRA. Prior to infection, memory already included some responding clones, suggesting cross-reactive memory joined.

TCRdb ran MiXCR on the 5' RACE reads and lists one entry per CDR3 protein. The profile shows 350,000 to 500,000 distinct CDR3 sequences, roughly 17% of them singletons. This clonotype was obtained from a man aged 18 to 30 who had mild COVID-19 (a few samples of this study predate the infection). Cell type and time point are not known. V gene TRBV11-2 combines with J gene TRBJ2-7, with D possibly TRBD1 on 5 matching bases. The sequencing input was PBMCs or a T cell subset sorted from them (not recorded which). DNA of the CDR3: TGTGCCAGCAGCACCAGGGTGTACGAGCAGTACTTC. Its translation is CASSTRVYEQYF.